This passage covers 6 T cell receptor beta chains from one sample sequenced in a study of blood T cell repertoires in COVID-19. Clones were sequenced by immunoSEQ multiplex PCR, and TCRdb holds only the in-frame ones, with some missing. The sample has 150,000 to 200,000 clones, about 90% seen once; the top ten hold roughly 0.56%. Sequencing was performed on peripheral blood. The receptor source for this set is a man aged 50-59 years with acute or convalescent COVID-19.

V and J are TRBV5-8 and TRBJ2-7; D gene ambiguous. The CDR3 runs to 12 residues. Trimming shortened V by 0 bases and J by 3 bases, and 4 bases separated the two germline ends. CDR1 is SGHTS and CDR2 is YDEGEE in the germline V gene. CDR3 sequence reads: CASSLGLYEQYV. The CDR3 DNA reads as TGTGCCAGCAGCTTGGGGCTCTACGAGCAGTACGTC.

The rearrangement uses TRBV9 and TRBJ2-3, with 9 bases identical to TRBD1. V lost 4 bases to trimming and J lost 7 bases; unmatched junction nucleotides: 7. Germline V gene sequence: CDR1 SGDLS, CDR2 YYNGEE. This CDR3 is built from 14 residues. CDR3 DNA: TGTGCCAGCAGCCAGGCGGGACAGGGTTATACGCAGTATTTT. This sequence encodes CASSQAGQGYTQYF.

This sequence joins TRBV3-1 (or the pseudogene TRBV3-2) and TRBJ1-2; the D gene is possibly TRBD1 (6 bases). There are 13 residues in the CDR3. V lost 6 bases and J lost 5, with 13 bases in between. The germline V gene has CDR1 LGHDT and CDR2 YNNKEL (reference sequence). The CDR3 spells CASSRQAEYGYTF. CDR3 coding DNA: TGTGCCAGCAGTCGACAGGCAGAGTATGGCTACACCTTC.

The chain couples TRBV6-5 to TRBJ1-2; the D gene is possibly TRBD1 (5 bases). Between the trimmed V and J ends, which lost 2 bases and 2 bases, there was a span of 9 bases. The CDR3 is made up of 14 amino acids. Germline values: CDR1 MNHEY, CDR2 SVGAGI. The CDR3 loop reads CASSYKAGNYGYTF. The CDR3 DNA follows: TGTGCCAGCAGTTACAAGGCAGGGAACTATGGCTACACCTTC.

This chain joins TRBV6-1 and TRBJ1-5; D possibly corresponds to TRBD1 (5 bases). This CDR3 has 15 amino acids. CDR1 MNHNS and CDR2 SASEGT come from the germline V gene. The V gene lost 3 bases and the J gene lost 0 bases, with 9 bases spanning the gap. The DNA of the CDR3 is TGTGCCAGCAGTGAGGGGGGGTATAGCAATCAGCCCCAGCATTTT. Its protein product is CASSEGGYSNQPQHF.

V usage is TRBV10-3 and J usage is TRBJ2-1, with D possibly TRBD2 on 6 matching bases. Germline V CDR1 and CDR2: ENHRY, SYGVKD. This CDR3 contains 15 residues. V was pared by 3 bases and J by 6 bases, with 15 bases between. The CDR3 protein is CAISEQGTPGNEQFF. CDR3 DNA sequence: TGTGCCATCAGTGAACAAGGGACTCCCGGCAATGAGCAGTTCTTC.